These 16 T cell receptor beta chains came from one sample sequenced in a study of PD-1 blockade in classical Hodgkin lymphoma. Produced via immunoSEQ multiplex PCR; TCRdb's table is partial and in-frame only. The sample holds around 46,000 clones; less than 85% are singletons and the top ten take approximately 20%. All patients experienced relapse after autologous stem cell transplantation, and brentuximab vedotin exposure was variable. The sequencing used peripheral blood mononuclear cells (PBMCs), collected before the second cycle of nivolumab. The receptor source for this set is a human donor with classical Hodgkin lymphoma.

The J gene is TRBJ2-3, the V gene TRBV28, with D possibly called TRBD1 or TRBD2 (5 bases each). Looked up from germline, CDR1 is MDHEN and CDR2 is SYDVKM. V was shortened by 2 bases and J by 0 bases, with 15 bases between the two germline ends. The CDR3 runs 17 residues. CDR3 nucleotides: TGTGCCAGCAGTTTAGGGCTTGAGGGGTCTAGCACAGATACGCAGTATTTT. Its translation is CASSLGLEGSSTDTQYF. Full variable domain (remainder filled in from reference TRBV28 and TRBJ2-3): DVKVTQSSRYLVKRTGEKVFLECVQDMDHENMFWYRQDPGLGLRLIYFSYDVKMKEKGDIPEGYSVSREKKERFSLILESASTNQTSMYLCASSLGLEGSSTDTQYFGPGTRLTVL.

This clone has just a few counts. The chain has TRBV28 and TRBJ1-2; no clear D gene. Germline CDR1 MDHEN, CDR2 SYDVKM. The length of the CDR3 is 12 residues. The CDR3 nucleotides read TGTGCGACCGACGGGAGAGACTATGGCTACACCTTC. Translating gives CATDGRDYGYTF.

This sequence joins TRBV27 and TRBJ1-1; perhaps TRBD1 as D (5 bases). The V gene lost 4 bases and the J gene lost 4 bases, with 16 bases spanning the gap. Germline assignment: CDR1 MNHEY and CDR2 SMNVEV (reference sequence). The CDR3 spans 15 residues. The CDR3 loop is CASSYRPGGSTEAFF. The CDR3 DNA sequence: TGTGCCAGCAGTTATAGACCCGGGGGGAGCACTGAAGCTTTCTTT.

This chain connects TRBV6-5 to TRBJ2-7, with 8 positions matching TRBD1. The ends lost 4 bases at V and 6 bases at J; junction bases unmatched: 8. Germline-derived CDR1 and CDR2 are MNHEY and SVGAGI. The CDR3 length is 14 residues. Written as DNA, the CDR3 is TGTGCCAGCAGTTTCGGACAGGGCAGGGTCGAGCAGTACTTC. Its protein product is CASSFGQGRVEQYF.

The gene calls are TRBV18 and TRBJ2-3; D is perhaps TRBD2 (5 bases). Between the trimmed V and J ends, which lost 1 base and 2 bases, there was a span of 7 bases. The CDR3 length is 14 residues. From germline, CDR1 is KGHSH and CDR2 LQKENI. The CDR3 sequence: CASSPRGLTDTQYF. For the CDR3, the DNA is TGTGCCAGCTCACCACGCGGACTCACAGATACGCAGTATTTT.

V is TRBV30 and J is TRBJ2-3, with 9 bases that match TRBD1. Germline CDR1 GTSNPN, CDR2 SVGIG (reference sequence). This CDR3 region has 13 residues. The junction had 5 bases not matched to a gene; V was cut back by 8 bases and J by 2 bases. The CDR3 sequence: CASGTGTTDTQYF. The CDR3 coding sequence is TGTGCCAGCGGGACAGGGACCACAGATACGCAGTATTTT.

V and J are TRBV5-4 and TRBJ1-2; D possibly corresponds to TRBD1 (5 bases). The V and J ends lost 1 base and 4 bases respectively, with 11 bases between them. Germline V gives CDR1 SGHNT, CDR2 YYREEE (reference sequence). This CDR3 is built from 14 residues. The CDR3 loop reads CASSLLGALYGYTF. The DNA of the CDR3 is TGTGCCAGCAGCTTGTTAGGGGCCCTCTATGGCTACACCTTC.

Only one count was recorded for this clone. The rearrangement links TRBV9 to TRBJ1-1; weak D call: TRBD1 (6 bases). The CDR3 runs to 14 residues. V was trimmed by 3 bases and J by 0 bases, leaving 9 bases between them. Germline CDR1 reads SGDLS; CDR2 reads YYNGEE. The CDR3 coding sequence is TGTGCCAGCAGCGGAGGACAGATGAACACTGAAGCTTTCTTT. Encoded protein: CASSGGQMNTEAFF.

This rearrangement joins TRBV28 to TRBJ2-1; D gene uncertain. The length of the CDR3 is 11 residues. The V end lost 8 bases, the J end lost 3 bases, and 5 bases lay between the germline ends. The germline gives CDR1 MDHEN, CDR2 SYDVKM. The CDR3 reads CASVLYNEQFF. CDR3 DNA: TGTGCCAGCGTCCTCTACAATGAGCAGTTCTTC.

The chain links TRBV30 to TRBJ1-1; maybe TRBD1 (5 bases). CDR1 is GTSNPN and CDR2 is SVGIG in the germline V gene (reference sequence). V dropped 1 base and J dropped 2 bases, with 8 bases sitting between them. The CDR3 has 13 amino acids. The chain's CDR3 is CAWSATENTEAFF. DNA of the CDR3: TGTGCCTGGAGTGCGACAGAAAACACTGAAGCTTTCTTT. Full variable domain (remainder filled in from reference TRBV30 and TRBJ1-1): SQTIHQWPATLVQPVGSPLSLECTVEGTSNPNLYWYRQAAGRGLQLLFYSVGIGQISSEVPQNLSASRPQDRQFILSSKKLLLSDSGFYLCAWSATENTEAFFGQGTRLTVV.

The genes are TRBV10-2 and TRBJ2-1; 14 positions match TRBD2. Germline V lookup: CDR1 WSHSY, CDR2 SAAADI. The CDR3 contains 16 residues. With V trimmed by 2 bases and J by 7 bases, 4 bases remained unmatched. CDR3 in amino acids: CASSEPRTSGRNEQFF. CDR3 in DNA: TGCGCCAGCAGTGAGCCACGGACTAGCGGGAGGAATGAGCAGTTCTTC.

This chain connects TRBV11-3 to TRBJ2-5, with a weak D call TRBD1 (5 bases). The CDR3 runs 16 residues. Germline V lookup: CDR1 SGHNT, CDR2 YENEEA. V lost 4 bases to trimming and J lost 0 bases, with 15 bases between them. CDR3 nucleotides: TGTGCCAGCAGCTCCACGCAGGGCCGGTACCAAGAGACCCAGTACTTC. Its translation is CASSSTQGRYQETQYF.

The chain uses TRBV6-5 and TRBJ2-7; 7 nucleotides agree with TRBD1. The CDR3 contains 14 residues. Germline V gives CDR1 MNHEY, CDR2 SVGAGI. The junction had 8 bases not matched to a gene; V was cut back by 2 bases and J by 7 bases. The CDR3 is CASSYERGQGEQYF. In DNA, the CDR3 is TGTGCCAGCAGTTACGAGAGGGGGCAAGGTGAGCAGTACTTC.

The V call is TRBV4-3, the J call TRBJ1-3; maybe TRBD1 (5 bases). V was clipped by 0 bases and J by 7 bases, with 22 bases between them. Per the germline V gene, CDR1 is LGHNA and CDR2 is YSLEER. The CDR3 runs 18 residues. CDR3 in amino acids: CASSQDRGGTELGNTIYF. DNA for the CDR3: TGCGCCAGCAGCCAAGATCGGGGCGGGACCGAGCTTGGGAACACCATATATTTT.

The V call is TRBV7-9, the J call TRBJ2-3; 14 bases map to TRBD2. Losses at the gene ends were 1 base for V and 4 bases for J; bases not matched to a gene: 1. Germline V gene data show CDR1 as SEHNR and CDR2 as FQNEAQ (reference sequence). The CDR3 is 16 residues long. The CDR3 nucleotides are TGTGCCAGCAGCTTAGGGGGACTAGCGGGAGCAGATACGCAGTATTTT. Encoded protein: CASSLGGLAGADTQYF.

This clone has only one observation. The chain has TRBV5-8 and TRBJ2-7; D ambiguous. V was shortened by 0 bases and J by 2 bases, with 9 bases between the two germline ends. The CDR3 spans 14 residues. Germline V CDR1 and CDR2: SGHTS, YDEGEE. CDR3 nucleotides: TGTGCCAGCAGCTTGGAGGCCTACACCTACGAGCAGTACTTC. Translated, it gives CASSLEAYTYEQYF.